This T cell receptor (beta chain) was captured in a study of cytomegalovirus exposure and HLA in healthy donors. In the study overall: Assignment to the Caucasian-associated ancestry cluster applied to roughly 80% of the roughly 400 genotyped donors.

The table lists this clone with a count of one. Its antigen remains unidentified. The PCR contained 60 Vbeta and 13 Jbeta primers. Sequencing was performed with immunoSEQ multiplex PCR; in TCRdb, only in-frame clones are kept and a portion is missing. The data hold about 220,000 clones, with more than 65% observed a single time. Study-wide results and caveats: A later analysis linked a missense DCLRE1C variant to TCR beta V- and J-gene trimming. The dataset shows that most TCR sequences were rare, while some public TCRs occurred in many donors.

The V end lost 5 bases, the J end lost 6 bases, and 16 bases lay between the germline ends. The CDR3 is 13 amino acids. CDR1 is SQVTM and CDR2 is ANQGSEA in the germline V gene. This chain connects TRBV29-1 to TRBJ1-1; D is uncertain. The specimen was PBMCs. The source of this sequence is a woman aged 25 to 39 in good health and CMV-seronegative. CDR3 in amino acids: CSVHGLTISEAFF. The CDR3 DNA reads as TGCAGCGTTCATGGGCTTACCATATCTGAAGCTTTCTTT.